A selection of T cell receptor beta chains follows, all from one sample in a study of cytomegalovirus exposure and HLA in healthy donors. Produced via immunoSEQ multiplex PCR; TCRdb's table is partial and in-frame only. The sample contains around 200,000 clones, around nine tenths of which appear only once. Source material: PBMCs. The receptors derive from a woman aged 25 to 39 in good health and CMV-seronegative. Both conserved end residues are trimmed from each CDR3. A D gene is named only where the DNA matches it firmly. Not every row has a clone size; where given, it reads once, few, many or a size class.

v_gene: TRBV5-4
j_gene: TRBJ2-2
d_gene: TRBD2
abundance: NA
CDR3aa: ASSEGLAGAALGTGELF

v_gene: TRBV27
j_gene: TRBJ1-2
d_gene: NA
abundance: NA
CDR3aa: ASSSGGGYT

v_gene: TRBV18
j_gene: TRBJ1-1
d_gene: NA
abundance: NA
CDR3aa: ASGTLNTEAF

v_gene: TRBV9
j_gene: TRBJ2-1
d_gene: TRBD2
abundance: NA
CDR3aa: ASSVEGLAGANEQF

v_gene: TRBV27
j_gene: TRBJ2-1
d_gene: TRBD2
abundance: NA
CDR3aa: ASRATSHNEQF

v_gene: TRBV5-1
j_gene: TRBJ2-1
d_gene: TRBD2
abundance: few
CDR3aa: ASSPAASGRSNEQF

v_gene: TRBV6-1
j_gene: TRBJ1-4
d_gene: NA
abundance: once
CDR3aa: ASSARGWGNEKLF

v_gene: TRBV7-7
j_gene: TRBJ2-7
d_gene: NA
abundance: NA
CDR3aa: ASSPGLGGEQY

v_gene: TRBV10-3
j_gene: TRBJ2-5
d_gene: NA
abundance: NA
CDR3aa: AIKGKGPPEQETQY

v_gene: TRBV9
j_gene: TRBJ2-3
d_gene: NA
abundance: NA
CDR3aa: ASSATPGPGSTDTQY

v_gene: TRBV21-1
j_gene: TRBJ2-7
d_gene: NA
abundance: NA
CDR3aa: ASSKEVRLAGVHTYEQY

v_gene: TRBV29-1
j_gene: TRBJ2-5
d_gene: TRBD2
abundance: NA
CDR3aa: SYGGVRETQY

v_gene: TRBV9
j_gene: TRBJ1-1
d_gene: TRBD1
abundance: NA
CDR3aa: ASSSVQQGWVNTEAF

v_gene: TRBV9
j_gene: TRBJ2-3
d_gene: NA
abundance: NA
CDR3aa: ASSWEVVGDTQY

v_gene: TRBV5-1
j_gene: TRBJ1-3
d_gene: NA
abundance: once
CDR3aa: ASSLSSSGNTIY

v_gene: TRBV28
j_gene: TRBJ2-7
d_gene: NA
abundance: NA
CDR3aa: ASSGSSGVGYEQY

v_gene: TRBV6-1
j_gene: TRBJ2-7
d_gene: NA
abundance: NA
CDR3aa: ASTAAAYEQY

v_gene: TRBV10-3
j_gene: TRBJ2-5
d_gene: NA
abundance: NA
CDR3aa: AISDPSLVRTFQETQY

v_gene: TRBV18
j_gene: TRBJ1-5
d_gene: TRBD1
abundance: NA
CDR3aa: ASSTDRETPQH

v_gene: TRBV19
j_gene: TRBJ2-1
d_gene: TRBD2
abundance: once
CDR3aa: ASSTSGGATEQF

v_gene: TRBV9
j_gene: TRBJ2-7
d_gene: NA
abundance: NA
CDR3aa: ASSVGNSHYEQY

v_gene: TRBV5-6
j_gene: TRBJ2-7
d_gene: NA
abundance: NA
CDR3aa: ASSLAGEQY

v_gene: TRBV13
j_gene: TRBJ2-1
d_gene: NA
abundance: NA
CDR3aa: ASSRLRDNTYNEQF

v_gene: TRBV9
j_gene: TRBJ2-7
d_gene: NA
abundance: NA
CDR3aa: ASSVGRNSYEQY

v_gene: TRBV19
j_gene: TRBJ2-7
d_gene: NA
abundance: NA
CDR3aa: ASGPGPLTYEQY

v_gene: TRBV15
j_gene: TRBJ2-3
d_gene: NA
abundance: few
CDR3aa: ATKMGASTDTQY

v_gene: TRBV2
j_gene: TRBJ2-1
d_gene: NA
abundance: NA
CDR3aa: ASSPTGSDEQF

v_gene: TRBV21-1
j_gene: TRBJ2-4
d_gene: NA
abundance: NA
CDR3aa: ASSKPYRDFGNIQY

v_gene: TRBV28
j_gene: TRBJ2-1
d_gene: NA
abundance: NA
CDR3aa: ASSSGGPGSYNEQF

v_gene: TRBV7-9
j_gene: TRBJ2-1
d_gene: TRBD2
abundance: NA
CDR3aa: ASSFWREGDNEQF

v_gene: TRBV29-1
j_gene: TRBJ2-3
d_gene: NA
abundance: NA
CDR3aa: SVALGGPDTQY

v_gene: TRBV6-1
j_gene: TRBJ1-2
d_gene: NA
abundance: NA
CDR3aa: ASSGRGYT

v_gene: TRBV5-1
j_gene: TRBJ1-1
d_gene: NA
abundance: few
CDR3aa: ASSLDRVGMEAF

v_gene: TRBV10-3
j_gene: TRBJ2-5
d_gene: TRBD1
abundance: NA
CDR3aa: ASRDRGWETQY

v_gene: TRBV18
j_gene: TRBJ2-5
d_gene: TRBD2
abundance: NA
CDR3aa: ASSPQGPGGLETQY

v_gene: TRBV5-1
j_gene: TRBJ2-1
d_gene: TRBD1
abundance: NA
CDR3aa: ASSLGTGTYNEQF

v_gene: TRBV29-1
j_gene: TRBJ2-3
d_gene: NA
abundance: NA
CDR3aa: SVGGGGTQY

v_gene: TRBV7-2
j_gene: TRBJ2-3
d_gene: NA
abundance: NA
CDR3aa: ASSLGAGLDTQY

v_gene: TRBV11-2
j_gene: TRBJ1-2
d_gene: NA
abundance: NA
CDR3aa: ASSPGGGHGYT

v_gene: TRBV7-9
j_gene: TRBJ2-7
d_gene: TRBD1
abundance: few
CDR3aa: ASTLLTTGATTYEQY

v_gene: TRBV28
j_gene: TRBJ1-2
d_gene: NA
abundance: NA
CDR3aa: ASSPQAGGRRYGYT

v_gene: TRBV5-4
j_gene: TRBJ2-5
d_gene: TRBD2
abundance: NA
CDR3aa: ASSSGLGGSETQY

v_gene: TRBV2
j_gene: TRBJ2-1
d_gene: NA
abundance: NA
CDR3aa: ASSEVDRYNEQF

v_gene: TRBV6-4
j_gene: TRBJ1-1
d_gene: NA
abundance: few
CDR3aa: ARAGPF

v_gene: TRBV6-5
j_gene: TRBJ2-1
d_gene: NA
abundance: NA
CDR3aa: ASSSRGSYNEQF